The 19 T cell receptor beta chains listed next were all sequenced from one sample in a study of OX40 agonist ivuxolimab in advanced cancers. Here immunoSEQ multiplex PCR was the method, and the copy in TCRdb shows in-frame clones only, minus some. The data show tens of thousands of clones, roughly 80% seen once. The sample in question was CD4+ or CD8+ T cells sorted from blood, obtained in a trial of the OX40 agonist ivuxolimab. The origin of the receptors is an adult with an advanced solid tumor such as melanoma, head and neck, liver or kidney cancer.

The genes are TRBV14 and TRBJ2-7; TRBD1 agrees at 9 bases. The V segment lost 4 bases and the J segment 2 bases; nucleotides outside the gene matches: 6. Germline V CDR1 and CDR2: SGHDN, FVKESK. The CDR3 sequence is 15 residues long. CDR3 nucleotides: TGTGCCAGCAGCCCGCCCGGGACAGGGACCTACGAGCAGTACTTC. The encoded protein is CASSPPGTGTYEQYF. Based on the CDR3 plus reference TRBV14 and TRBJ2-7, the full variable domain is EAGVTQFPSHSVIEKGQTVTLRCDPISGHDNLYWYRRVMGKEIKFLLHFVKESKQDESGMPNNRFLAERTGGTYSTLKVQPAELEDSGVYFCASSPPGTGTYEQYFGPGTRLTVT.

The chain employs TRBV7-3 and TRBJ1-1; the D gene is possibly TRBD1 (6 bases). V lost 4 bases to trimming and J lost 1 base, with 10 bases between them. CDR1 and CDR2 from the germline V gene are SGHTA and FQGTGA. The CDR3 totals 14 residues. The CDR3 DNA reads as TGTGCCAGCAGCTCTACAGGGCAGAACACTGAAGCTTTCTTT. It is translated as CASSSTGQNTEAFF.

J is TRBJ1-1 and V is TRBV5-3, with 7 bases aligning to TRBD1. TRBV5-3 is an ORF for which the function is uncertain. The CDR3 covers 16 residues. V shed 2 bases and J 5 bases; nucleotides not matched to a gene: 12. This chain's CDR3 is CARSFPGQQGMTEAFF. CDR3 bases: TGTGCCAGAAGCTTCCCGGGACAGCAAGGTATGACTGAAGCTTTCTTT.

The CDR3 protein is CATSPRLSEAFF. The DNA for the CDR3 is TGTGCCACCAGCCCCCGTTTGAGTGAAGCTTTCTTT. The rearrangement uses TRBV28 and TRBJ1-1, with unresolved D. The V end was cut by 10 bases, the J end by 7 bases, with 16 bases between. The germline V gene has CDR1 MDHEN and CDR2 SYDVKM. The CDR3 spans 12 residues.

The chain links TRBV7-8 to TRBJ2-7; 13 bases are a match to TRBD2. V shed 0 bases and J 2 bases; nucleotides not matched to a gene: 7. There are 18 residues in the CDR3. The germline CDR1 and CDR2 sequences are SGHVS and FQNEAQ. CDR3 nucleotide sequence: TGTGCCAGCAGCTTAGCGAGGACTAGCGGGGGTGTTACCTACGAGCAGTACTTC. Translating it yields CASSLARTSGGVTYEQYF.

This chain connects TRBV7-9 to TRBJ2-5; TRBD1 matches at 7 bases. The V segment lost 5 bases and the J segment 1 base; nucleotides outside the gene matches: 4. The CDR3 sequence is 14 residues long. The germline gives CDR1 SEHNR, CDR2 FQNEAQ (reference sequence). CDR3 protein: CASSRDRVQETQYF. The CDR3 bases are TGTGCCAGCAGCCGAGACAGGGTCCAAGAGACCCAGTACTTC.

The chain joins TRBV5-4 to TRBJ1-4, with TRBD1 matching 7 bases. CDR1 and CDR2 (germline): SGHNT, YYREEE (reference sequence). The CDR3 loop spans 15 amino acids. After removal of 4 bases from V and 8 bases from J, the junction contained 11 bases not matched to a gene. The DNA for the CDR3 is TGTGCCAGCAGCCAGGGGGGGACGAGGGAGGAAAAACTGTTTTTT. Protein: CASSQGGTREEKLFF.

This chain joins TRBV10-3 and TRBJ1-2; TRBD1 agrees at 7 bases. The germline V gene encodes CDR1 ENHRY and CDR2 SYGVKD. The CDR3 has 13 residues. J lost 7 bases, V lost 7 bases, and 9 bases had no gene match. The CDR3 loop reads CAITGTVGGGYTF. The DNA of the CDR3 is TGTGCCATCACCGGGACAGTCGGGGGTGGCTACACCTTC.

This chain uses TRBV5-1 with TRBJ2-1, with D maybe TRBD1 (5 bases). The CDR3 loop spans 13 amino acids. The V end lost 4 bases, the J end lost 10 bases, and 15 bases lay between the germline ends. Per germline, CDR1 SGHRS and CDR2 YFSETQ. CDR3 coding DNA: TGCGCCAGCAGCACCGTACAGGCAGGAGAGCAGTTCTTC. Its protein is CASSTVQAGEQFF. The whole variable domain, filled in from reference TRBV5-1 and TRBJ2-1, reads KAGVTQTPRYLIKTRGQQVTLSCSPISGHRSVSWYQQTPGQGLQFLFEYFSETQRNKGNFPGRFSGRQFSNSRSEMNVSTLELGDSALYLCASSTVQAGEQFFGPGTRLTVL.

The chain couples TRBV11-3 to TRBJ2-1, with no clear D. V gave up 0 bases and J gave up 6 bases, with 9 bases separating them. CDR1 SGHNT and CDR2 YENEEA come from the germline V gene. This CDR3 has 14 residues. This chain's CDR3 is CASSLDQRSNEQFF. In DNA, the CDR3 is TGTGCCAGCAGCTTAGATCAGAGGTCCAATGAGCAGTTCTTC.

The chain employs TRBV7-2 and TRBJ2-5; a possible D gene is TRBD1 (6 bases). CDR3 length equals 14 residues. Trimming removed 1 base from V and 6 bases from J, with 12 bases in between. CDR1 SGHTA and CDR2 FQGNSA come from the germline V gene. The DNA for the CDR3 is TGTGCCAGCAGCTTAGAAAGGGGGTTTAAGACCCAGTACTTC. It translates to CASSLERGFKTQYF.

Here the CDR3 reads CASSRGSGGAVETQYF. Written as DNA, the CDR3 is TGTGCCAGCAGCCGCGGGTCGGGGGGGGCCGTAGAGACCCAGTACTTC. The J gene is TRBJ2-5, the V gene TRBV7-9; TRBD2 agrees at 8 bases. This CDR3 region has 16 residues. The J segment lost 4 bases and the V segment lost 5 bases, leaving 12 bases of the junction unmatched. CDR1 SEHNR and CDR2 FQNEAQ come from the germline V gene (reference sequence).

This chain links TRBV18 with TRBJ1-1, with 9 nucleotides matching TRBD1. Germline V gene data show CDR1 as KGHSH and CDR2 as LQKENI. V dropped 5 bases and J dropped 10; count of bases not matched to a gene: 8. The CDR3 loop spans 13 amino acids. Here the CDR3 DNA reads TGTGCCAGCTCATGGGACAGGGTCGAGGGAGCTTTCTTT. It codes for CASSWDRVEGAFF.

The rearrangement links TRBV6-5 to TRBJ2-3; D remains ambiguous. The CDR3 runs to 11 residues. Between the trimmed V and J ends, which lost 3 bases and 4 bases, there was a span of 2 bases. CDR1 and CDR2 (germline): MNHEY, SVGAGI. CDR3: CASSYSDTQYF. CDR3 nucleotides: TGTGCCAGCAGTTATTCAGATACGCAGTATTTT.

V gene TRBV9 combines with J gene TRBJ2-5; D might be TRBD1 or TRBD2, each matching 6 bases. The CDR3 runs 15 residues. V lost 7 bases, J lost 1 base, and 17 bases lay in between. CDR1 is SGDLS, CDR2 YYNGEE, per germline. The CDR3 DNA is TGTGCCAGCTCCGTAGGGGGGAGCAGCCAAGAGACCCAGTACTTC. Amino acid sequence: CASSVGGSSQETQYF.

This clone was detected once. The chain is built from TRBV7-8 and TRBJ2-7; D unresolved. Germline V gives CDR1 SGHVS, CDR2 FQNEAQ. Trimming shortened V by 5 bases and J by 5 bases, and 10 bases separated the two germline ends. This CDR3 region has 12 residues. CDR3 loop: CASSLRSNEQYF. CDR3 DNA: TGTGCCAGCAGCCTTCGGTCTAACGAGCAGTACTTC.

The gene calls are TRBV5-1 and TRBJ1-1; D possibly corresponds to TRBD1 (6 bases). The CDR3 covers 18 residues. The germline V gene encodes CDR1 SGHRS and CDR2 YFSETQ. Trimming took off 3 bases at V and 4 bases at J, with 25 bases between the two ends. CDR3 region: CASSSRGGDTRRGTEAFF. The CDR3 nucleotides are TGCGCCAGCAGCTCTCGCGGAGGGGACACAAGAAGGGGCACTGAAGCTTTCTTT.

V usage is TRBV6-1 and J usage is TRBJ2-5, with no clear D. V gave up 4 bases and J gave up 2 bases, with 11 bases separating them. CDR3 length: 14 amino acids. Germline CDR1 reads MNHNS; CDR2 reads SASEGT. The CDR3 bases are TGTGCCAGCAGTGCAGGACCTATTCAAGAGACCCAGTACTTC. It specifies CASSAGPIQETQYF.

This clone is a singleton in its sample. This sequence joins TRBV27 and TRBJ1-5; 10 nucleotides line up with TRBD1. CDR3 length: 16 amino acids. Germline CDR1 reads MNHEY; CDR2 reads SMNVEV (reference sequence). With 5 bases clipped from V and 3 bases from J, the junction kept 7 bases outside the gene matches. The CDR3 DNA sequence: TGTGCCAGCAGTCCCTGGACAGGGGGGAACAATCAGCCCCAGCATTTT. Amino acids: CASSPWTGGNNQPQHF.